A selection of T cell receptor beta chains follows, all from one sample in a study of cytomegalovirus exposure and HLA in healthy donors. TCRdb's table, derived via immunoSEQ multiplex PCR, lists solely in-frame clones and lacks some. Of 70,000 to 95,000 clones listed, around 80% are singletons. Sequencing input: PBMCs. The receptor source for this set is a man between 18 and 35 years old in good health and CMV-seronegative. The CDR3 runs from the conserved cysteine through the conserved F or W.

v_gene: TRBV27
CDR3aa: CASSPIGGGVFEQYF

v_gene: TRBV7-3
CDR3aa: CASSSRTSGGNNEQFF

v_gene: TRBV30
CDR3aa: CAWSGGGSYNEQFF

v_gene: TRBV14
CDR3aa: CASSPVAQTSYEQYF

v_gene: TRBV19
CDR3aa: CASSIDSQGPGPQHF

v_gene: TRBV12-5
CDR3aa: CASGLPDAGVSETQYF

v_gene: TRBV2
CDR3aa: CASSAWDSGNSPLHF

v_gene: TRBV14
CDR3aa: CASSQDWRGRDTEAFF

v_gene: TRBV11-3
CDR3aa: CASSLGTTLATGELFF

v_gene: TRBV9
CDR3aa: CASSLGLPSDTQYF

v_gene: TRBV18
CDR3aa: CASSPGPGGSNQPQHF

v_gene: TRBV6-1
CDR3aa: CASSEAREGVSPLHF

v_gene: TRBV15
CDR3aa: CATSNSGVDTQYF

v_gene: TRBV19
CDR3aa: CASSLGTGPMGTEAFF

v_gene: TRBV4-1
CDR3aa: CASSPSGVLNQPQHF

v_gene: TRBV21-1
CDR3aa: CASSKGTGLAGGLTADTQYF

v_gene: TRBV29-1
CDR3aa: CSVRQGDLAGYTF

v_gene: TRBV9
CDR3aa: CASSVVGTPYNEQFF

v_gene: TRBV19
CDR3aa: CASSFSIGNTEAFF

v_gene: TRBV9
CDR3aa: CASSVRMNTEAFF

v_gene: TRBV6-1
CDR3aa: CASSEVGRGLLRGTQYF

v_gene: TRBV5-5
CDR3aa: CASSLDWGGYTF

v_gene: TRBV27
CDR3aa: CATSPDTGHLAKNIQYF

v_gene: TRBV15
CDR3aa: CATSIAGAYNEQFF

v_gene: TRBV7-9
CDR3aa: CSSSLADTGNGYTF

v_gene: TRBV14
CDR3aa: CASSQVTGETQYF

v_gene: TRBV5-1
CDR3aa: CASCDRAGNTQYF

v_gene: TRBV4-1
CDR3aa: CASREGTDTQYF

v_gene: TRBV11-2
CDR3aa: CASRHPGHYNEQFF

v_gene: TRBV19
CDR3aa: CASSRTGPSYEQYF

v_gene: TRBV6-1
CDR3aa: CASSDLGRRQPQHF

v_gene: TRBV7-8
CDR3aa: CASSPQRGVMNEQFF

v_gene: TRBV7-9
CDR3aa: CASSSRTGEKTEAFF

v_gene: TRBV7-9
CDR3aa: CSSSLGPRGRDYEQYF

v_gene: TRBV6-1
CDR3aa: CASKEGESYEQYF

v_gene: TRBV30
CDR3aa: CAWSLPGTGFTPLHF

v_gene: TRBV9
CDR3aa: CASSVDNEQFF

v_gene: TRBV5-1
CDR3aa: CASSASVGQGHGYTF

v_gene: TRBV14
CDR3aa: CASSQVNERGGEETQYF

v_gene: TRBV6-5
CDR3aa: CASSDRDSYGYTF

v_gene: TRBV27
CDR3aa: CASSLDRETYNSPLHF

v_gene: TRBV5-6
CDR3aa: CASSFYPGADTQYF

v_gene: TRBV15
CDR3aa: CATSSQGAWTEAFF

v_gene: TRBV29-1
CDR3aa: CSVGGQGSPLHF

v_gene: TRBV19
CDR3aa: CASSIVTGTGAEAFF

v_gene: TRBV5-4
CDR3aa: CASSGQGPYEQYF

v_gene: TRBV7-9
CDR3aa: CASSLGTGSNQPQHF

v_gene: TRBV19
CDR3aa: CASSITSGGINEQYF

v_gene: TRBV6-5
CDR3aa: CASRYTNTGELFF

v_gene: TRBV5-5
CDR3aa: CASSLEGGLNYGYTF

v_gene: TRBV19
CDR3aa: CASRENRGEQFF

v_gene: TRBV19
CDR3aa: CASSIFRGSAGELFF

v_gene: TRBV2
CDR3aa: CASSLDRGGYTF